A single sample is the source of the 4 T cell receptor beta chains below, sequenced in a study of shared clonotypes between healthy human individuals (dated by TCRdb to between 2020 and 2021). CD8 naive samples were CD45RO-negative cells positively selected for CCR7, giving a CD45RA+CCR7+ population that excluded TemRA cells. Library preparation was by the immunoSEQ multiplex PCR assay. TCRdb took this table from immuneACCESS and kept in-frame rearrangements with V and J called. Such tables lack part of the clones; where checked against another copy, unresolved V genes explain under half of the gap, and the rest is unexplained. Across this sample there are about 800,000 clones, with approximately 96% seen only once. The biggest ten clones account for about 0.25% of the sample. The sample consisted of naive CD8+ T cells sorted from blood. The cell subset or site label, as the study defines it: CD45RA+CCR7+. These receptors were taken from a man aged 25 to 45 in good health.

The CDR3: CSVEDGGTGWQETQYF. The CDR3 DNA follows: TGCAGCGTTGAAGACGGGGGGACAGGGTGGCAAGAGACCCAGTACTTC. V and J are TRBV29-1 and TRBJ2-5; TRBD1 aligns across 9 bases. V lost 0 bases, J lost 2 bases, and 7 bases stayed unmatched. The CDR3 totals 16 residues. The germline V gene has CDR1 SQVTM and CDR2 ANQGSEA.

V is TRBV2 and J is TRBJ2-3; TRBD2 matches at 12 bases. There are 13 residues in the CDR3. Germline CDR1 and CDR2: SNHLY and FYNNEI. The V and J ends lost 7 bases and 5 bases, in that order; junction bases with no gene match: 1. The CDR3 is CASKLAGGDTQYF. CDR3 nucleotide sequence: TGTGCCAGCAAACTAGCGGGAGGAGATACGCAGTATTTT.

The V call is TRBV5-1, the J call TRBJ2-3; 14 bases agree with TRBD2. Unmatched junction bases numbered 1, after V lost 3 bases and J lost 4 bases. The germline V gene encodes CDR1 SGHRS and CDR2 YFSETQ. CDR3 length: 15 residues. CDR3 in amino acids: CASSWGLAGADTQYF. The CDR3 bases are TGCGCCAGCAGCTGGGGACTAGCGGGAGCAGATACGCAGTATTTT.

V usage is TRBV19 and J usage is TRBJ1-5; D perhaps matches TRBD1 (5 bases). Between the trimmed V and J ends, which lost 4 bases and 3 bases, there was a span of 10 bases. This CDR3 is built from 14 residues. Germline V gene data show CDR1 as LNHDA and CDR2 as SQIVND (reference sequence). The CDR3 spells CASSNQGTNQPQHF. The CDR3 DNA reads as TGTGCCAGTAGTAACCAGGGTACCAATCAGCCCCAGCATTTT.